This passage covers 21 T cell receptor beta chains from one sample sequenced in a study of T-cell memory formation after mild COVID-19. Each CDR3 protein is one row after TCRdb ran MiXCR on the 5' RACE reads. Altogether hundreds of thousands of distinct CDR3 sequences are present, less than 25% being singletons, with the ten largest covering 21%. The sample consisted of PBMCs or a T cell subset sorted from them (not recorded which). These receptors all stem from a man aged 18-30 years who had mild COVID-19 (a few samples of this study predate the infection). Cell type and time point are not known.

The CDR3 sequence is CASSSETGGGYTF. The CDR3 bases are TGCGCCAGCAGCTCGGAAACAGGGGGCGGCTACACCTTC. The chain is built from TRBV5-1 and TRBJ1-2, with 9 bases identical to TRBD1. This CDR3 has 13 residues. V dropped 3 bases and J dropped 8; count of bases not matched to a gene: 5. CDR1 SGHRS and CDR2 YFSETQ come from the germline V gene.

The genes are TRBV14 and TRBJ1-3; D remains ambiguous. The germline V gene has CDR1 SGHDN and CDR2 FVKESK. The V gene lost 4 bases and the J gene lost 0 bases, with 16 bases spanning the gap. The CDR3 is 17 amino acids. The CDR3 nucleotides read TGTGCCAGCAGCCCTGGACTCGATCCCCTCTCTGGAAACACCATATATTTT. Translated: CASSPGLDPLSGNTIYF.

The CDR3 DNA is TGCGCCAGCGGACAGGGCCCGAGCACAGATACGCAGTATTTT. It yields the protein CASGQGPSTDTQYF. The gene calls are TRBV5-1 and TRBJ2-3; 8 bases line up with TRBD1. J was trimmed by 0 bases and V by 7 bases; bases with no gene match: 4. This CDR3 is built from 14 residues. The germline V gene has CDR1 SGHRS and CDR2 YFSETQ.

V and J are TRBV5-1 and TRBJ1-4, with D possibly TRBD1 on 5 matching bases. The CDR3 spans 14 residues. Germline V gives CDR1 SGHRS, CDR2 YFSETQ. Deletions cut 8 bases from V and 8 bases from J, with 19 bases between. CDR3 in DNA: TGCGCCAGGAAATGGACAAGAAAAGGGGAAAAACTGTTTTTT. It codes for CARKWTRKGEKLFF.

The chain joins TRBV19 to TRBJ1-5; tentatively, D is TRBD1 (5 bases). In germline, CDR1 is LNHDA, CDR2 SQIVND (reference sequence). The V end was cut by 5 bases, the J end by 6 bases, with 11 bases between. There are 13 residues in the CDR3. The CDR3 DNA is TGTGCCAGTAGTGCCACAGGTTTTCAGCCCCAGCATTTT. This codes for CASSATGFQPQHF.

Only one count was recorded for this clonotype. V gene TRBV20-1 combines with J gene TRBJ1-2; tentative D call: TRBD1 (6 bases). Germline V lookup: CDR1 DFQATT, CDR2 SNEGSKA (reference sequence). There are 12 residues in the CDR3. Trimming removed 5 bases at V and 5 bases at J, with 12 bases between. CDR3 nucleotide sequence: TGCAGTGCTGCAATTGGACAGTATGGCTACACCTTC. This encodes CSAAIGQYGYTF.

The chain joins TRBV5-1 to TRBJ2-4, with D tentatively TRBD2 (6 bases). The length of the CDR3 is 16 residues. Germline values: CDR1 SGHRS, CDR2 YFSETQ. Trimming left V 4 bases short and J 0 bases short, with 14 bases between. CDR3: CASSEGLSLAKNIQYF. The CDR3 DNA follows: TGCGCCAGCAGCGAGGGACTTTCTCTAGCCAAAAACATTCAGTACTTC. The variable domain in full, with the rest retrieved from reference TRBV5-1 and TRBJ2-4, is KAGVTQTPRYLIKTRGQQVTLSCSPISGHRSVSWYQQTPGQGLQFLFEYFSETQRNKGNFPGRFSGRQFSNSRSEMNVSTLELGDSALYLCASSEGLSLAKNIQYFGAGTRLSVL.

This clonotype was recorded a few times. This rearrangement joins TRBV5-1 to TRBJ2-7; maybe TRBD1 (6 bases). Germline V gene sequence: CDR1 SGHRS, CDR2 YFSETQ. CDR3 length equals 14 residues. Trimming took 5 bases from V and 3 from J, leaving 15 bases between them. The CDR3 sequence is CASRQGFCGYEQYV. The CDR3 nucleotides read TGCGCCAGCAGGCAGGGGTTCTGTGGCTACGAGCAGTACGTC.

V usage is TRBV28 and J usage is TRBJ2-1; D is unresolved. CDR3 length equals 14 residues. Germline CDR1 and CDR2: MDHEN and SYDVKM. With 6 bases removed from V and 5 bases from J, the gap between germline ends came to 14 bases. For the CDR3, the DNA is TGTGCCAGCAGCCCTATCTCCATCAACAATGAGCAGTTCTTC. Encoded protein: CASSPISINNEQFF.

The rearrangement links TRBV27 to TRBJ2-3; the match to TRBD1 covers 10 bases. Germline CDR1 and CDR2: MNHEY and SMNVEV (reference sequence). CDR3 length: 17 residues. The ends lost 3 bases at V and 4 bases at J; junction bases unmatched: 10. CDR3 loop: CASSFRGQGGRPDTQYF. CDR3 DNA: TGTGCCAGCAGTTTTCGAGGACAGGGGGGTCGACCAGATACGCAGTATTTT.

A remark on this clonotype: The junction shows a germline mismatch at one end, possibly a read error. V is TRBV28 and J is TRBJ1-1; TRBD1 agrees at 8 bases. Germline V gene lookup returns CDR1 MDHEN and CDR2 SYDVKM. This CDR3 has 14 amino acids. The CDR3 loop is CDSSYGTGNTEAFF. CDR3 DNA sequence: TGTGACAGCAGCTACGGGACAGGAAACACTGAAGCTTTCTTT.

This clonotype turned up a few times. This sequence joins TRBV5-4 and TRBJ1-6; no definite D call. Looked up from germline, CDR1 is SGHNT and CDR2 is YYREEE (reference sequence). V shed 2 bases and J shed 10 bases, with 10 bases lying between them. This CDR3 has 13 amino acids. The CDR3 DNA sequence: TGTGCCAGCAGCTTTAACCGGGAGTCACCCCTCCACTTT. As protein: CASSFNRESPLHF.

In its sample, this clonotype was seen many times. The J gene is TRBJ2-2, the V gene TRBV7-3; TRBD1 aligns across 10 bases. The V gene end was trimmed by 5 bases and the J gene end by 2 bases; junction bases not matched to a gene: 2. Germline loops: CDR1 SGHTA, CDR2 FQGTGA. This CDR3 has 15 amino acids. The CDR3 DNA follows: TGTGCCAGCAGCCTGACAGGGGGCAACACCGGGGAGCTGTTTTTT. This sequence encodes CASSLTGGNTGELFF.

This clonotype showed up just a few times. The rearrangement uses TRBV7-6 and TRBJ2-3; 10 bases agree with TRBD2. The J segment lost 4 bases and the V segment lost 3 bases, leaving 10 bases of the junction unmatched. This CDR3 spans 17 amino acids. Germline loops: CDR1 SGHVS, CDR2 FNYEAQ. The CDR3 loop reads CASSFTSGGAFADTQYF. CDR3 in DNA: TGTGCCAGCAGCTTTACCAGCGGGGGGGCGTTTGCAGATACGCAGTATTTT. The full variable domain, its missing parts supplied by reference TRBV7-6 and TRBJ2-3, is GAGVSQSPRYKVTKRGQDVALRCDPISGHVSLYWYRQALGQGPEFLTYFNYEAQQDKSGLPNDRFSAERPEGSISTLTIQRTEQRDSAMYRCASSFTSGGAFADTQYFGPGTRLTVL.

The V and J genes are TRBV14 and TRBJ2-3, with a tentative D call TRBD2 (5 bases). V gave up 6 bases and J gave up 8 bases, with 18 bases separating them. Germline V gene sequence: CDR1 SGHDN, CDR2 FVKESK. The CDR3 consists of 14 residues. As DNA, the CDR3 is TGTGCCAGCAGGCCAACCGGACTCCCAGCTACGCAGTATTTT. Residues: CASRPTGLPATQYF.

This clonotype was counted a few times. This chain joins TRBV4-1 and TRBJ2-3; no definite D call. Per germline, CDR1 MGHRA and CDR2 YSYEKL. V was clipped by 1 base and J by 0 bases, with 17 bases between them. The CDR3 covers 18 residues. The CDR3 DNA follows: TGCGCCAGCAGCCAAGTTATCGGCCCCAGCACTAGCACAGATACGCAGTATTTT. It specifies CASSQVIGPSTSTDTQYF.

This clonotype occurred a few times. The chain is built from TRBV4-3 and TRBJ2-5, with 7 bases matching TRBD1. The germline V gene has CDR1 LGHNA and CDR2 YSLEER. The CDR3 totals 14 residues. Trimming removed 3 bases from V and 9 bases from J; junction bases left unmatched: 10. CDR3 in amino acids: CASSQGLGGMAQYF. CDR3 bases: TGCGCCAGCAGCCAGGGGCTAGGGGGCATGGCCCAGTACTTC.

This clonotype was seen a handful of times. The rearrangement joins TRBV12-3 or TRBV12-4 to TRBJ2-5; TRBD2 aligns across 7 bases. The CDR3 loop spans 15 amino acids. V trimming: 5 bases; J trimming: 2 bases; junction bases outside the gene matches: 8. The DNA for the CDR3 is TGTGCCAGCAGTCTAACCACGGGACTACAAGAGACCCAGTACTTC. Protein product: CASSLTTGLQETQYF.

Turning to this clonotype: The CDR3 ends on some other residue instead of the conserved phenylalanine or tryptophan, so this is likely a read error. The limits of the CDR3 on the DNA are not certain, so only TCRdb's listed CDR3 is given. This sequence joins TRBV11-2 and TRBJ1-2. The CDR3 spans 11 amino acids, including both terminal residues. CDR1 and CDR2 from the germline V gene are SGHAT and FQNNGV. CDR3 sequence: CASSLGGSVTL.

The V gene is TRBV27, the J gene TRBJ2-3; D remains ambiguous. Trimming took off 7 bases at V and 2 bases at J, with 13 bases between the two ends. The CDR3 runs 14 residues. The germline CDR1 and CDR2 sequences are MNHEY and SMNVEV (reference sequence). CDR3 region: CASKQGVATDTQYF. CDR3 DNA sequence: TGTGCCAGCAAGCAAGGAGTGGCCACAGATACGCAGTATTTT.

The rearrangement uses TRBV18 and TRBJ2-5; tentative D call: TRBD1 (6 bases). Trimming cost V 4 bases and J 0 bases, with 15 bases left between them. Germline V gene lookup returns CDR1 KGHSH and CDR2 LQKENI. The CDR3 is 16 amino acids. Here the CDR3 reads CASSHTTGPYQETQYF. The CDR3 nucleotides are TGTGCCAGCTCACACACGACAGGACCGTACCAAGAGACCCAGTACTTC.